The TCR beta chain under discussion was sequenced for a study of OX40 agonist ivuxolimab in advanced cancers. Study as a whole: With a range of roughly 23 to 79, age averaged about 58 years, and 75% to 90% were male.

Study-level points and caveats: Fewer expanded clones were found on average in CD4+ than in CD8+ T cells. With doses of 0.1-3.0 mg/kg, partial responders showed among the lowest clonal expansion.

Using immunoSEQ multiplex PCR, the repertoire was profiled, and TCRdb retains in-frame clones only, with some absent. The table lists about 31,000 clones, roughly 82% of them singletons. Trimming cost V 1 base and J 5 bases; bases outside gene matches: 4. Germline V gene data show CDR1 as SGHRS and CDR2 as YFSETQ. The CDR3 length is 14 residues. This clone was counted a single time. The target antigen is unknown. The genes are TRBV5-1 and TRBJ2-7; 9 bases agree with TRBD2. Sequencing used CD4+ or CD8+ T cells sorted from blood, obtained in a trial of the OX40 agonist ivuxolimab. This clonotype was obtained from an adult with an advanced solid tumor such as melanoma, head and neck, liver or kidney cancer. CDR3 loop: CASSLKAGGHEQYF. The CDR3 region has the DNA TGCGCCAGCAGCTTGAAAGCGGGAGGCCACGAGCAGTACTTC.